This entry is about one T cell receptor beta chain. V was pared by 8 bases and J by 0 bases, with 6 bases between. CDR1 KGHSH and CDR2 LQKENI come from the germline V gene. The CDR3 length is 12 residues. These data belong to a study of blood T cell repertoires in COVID-19. Turning to the study itself: Collection of acute and convalescent COVID-19 samples took place in the United States, Italy and Spain. In each case, the material was cDNA or gDNA derived from T cells, B-cell-depleted T cells, or PBMCs.

Methods used by the authors: Reference gene primer amplification gave nucleated cell count estimates. Repertoires were generated with immunoSEQ multiplex PCR, while TCRdb's copy carries only in-frame clones and drops some. V and J calls and clone size are as listed in that table; D and trimming were resolved from the DNA. There are 130,000 or so clones in the sample; roughly 79% occur only once, and 10% to 13% lies in the top ten. The chain joins TRBV18 to TRBJ2-3; D unclear. This receptor was taken from a human donor in a cohort sampled during active COVID-19. Sequencing input: peripheral blood. The CDR3 nucleotides read TGTGCCAGCGGCGGAAGCACAGATACGCAGTATTTT. Translated: CASGGSTDTQYF. The variable domain in full, completed from reference TRBV18 and TRBJ2-3, reads NAGVMQNPRHLVRRRGQEARLRCSPMKGHSHVYWYRQLPEEGLKFMVYLQKENIIDESGMPKERFSAEFPKEGPSILRIQQVVRGDSAAYFCASGGSTDTQYFGPGTRLTVL.